These T cell receptor beta chains were read from a single sample in a study of cytomegalovirus exposure and HLA in healthy donors. Measured with immunoSEQ multiplex PCR; TCRdb has only the in-frame clones, and not every one. This sample has roughly 160,000 clones, with roughly four fifths found just once. The source material was PBMCs. Source of these receptors: a man in his fifties in good health and CMV-seropositive. The CDR3 runs from the conserved cysteine through the conserved F or W. The D gene is left open where the match is weak.

len: 12
d_gene: TRBD1
j_gene: TRBJ1-5
v_gene: TRBV30
CDR3aa: CAHGTGGQPQHF

len: 14
d_gene: NA
j_gene: TRBJ2-7
v_gene: TRBV27
CDR3aa: CASRSSESSYEQYF

len: 19
d_gene: TRBD1
j_gene: TRBJ1-4
v_gene: TRBV7-9
CDR3aa: CASGPRRDRGGKTNEKLFF

len: 14
d_gene: NA
j_gene: TRBJ2-7
v_gene: TRBV18
CDR3aa: CASSPPGDLGEQYF

len: 18
d_gene: TRBD1
j_gene: TRBJ1-2
v_gene: TRBV10-3
CDR3aa: CAISESNQGGAANYGYTF

len: 14
d_gene: TRBD1
j_gene: TRBJ1-2
v_gene: TRBV28
CDR3aa: CASSSQWTGNGYTF

len: 16
d_gene: TRBD2
j_gene: TRBJ2-5
v_gene: TRBV28
CDR3aa: CASSSHLAGGKETQYF

len: 12
d_gene: TRBD1
j_gene: TRBJ2-5
v_gene: TRBV10-3
CDR3aa: CAIRTGEETQYF

len: 19
d_gene: TRBD2
j_gene: TRBJ2-1
v_gene: TRBV28
CDR3aa: CASSISTSGGAGAYNEQFF

len: 17
d_gene: NA
j_gene: TRBJ1-4
v_gene: TRBV7-9
CDR3aa: CSSSKGTAGSQGEKLFF

len: 14
d_gene: TRBD1
j_gene: TRBJ2-7
v_gene: TRBV18
CDR3aa: CASSPPWDRRSLYF

len: 14
d_gene: NA
j_gene: TRBJ1-2
v_gene: TRBV27
CDR3aa: CASSLRSRDYGYTF

len: 16
d_gene: TRBD1
j_gene: TRBJ2-7
v_gene: TRBV5-8
CDR3aa: CASSRDLTGGNYEQYF

len: 14
d_gene: TRBD2
j_gene: TRBJ2-2
v_gene: TRBV5-1
CDR3aa: CASSMTSGSGELFF

len: 16
d_gene: TRBD2
j_gene: NA
v_gene: TRBV27
CDR3aa: CASSSRTSGTPYEQYF

len: 15
d_gene: NA
j_gene: TRBJ2-7
v_gene: TRBV4-3
CDR3aa: CASSQDRYSAYEQYF

len: 19
d_gene: NA
j_gene: TRBJ1-3
v_gene: TRBV4-3
CDR3aa: CASSQDPQAASFSGNTIYF

len: 15
d_gene: TRBD2
j_gene: TRBJ2-1
v_gene: TRBV27
CDR3aa: CASSYGLADYNEQFF

len: 14
d_gene: TRBD2
j_gene: TRBJ2-2
v_gene: TRBV6-5
CDR3aa: CASSSLAGAGELFF

len: 15
d_gene: NA
j_gene: TRBJ2-1
v_gene: TRBV2
CDR3aa: CASSEFAGSYNEQFF

len: 17
d_gene: TRBD2
j_gene: TRBJ2-5
v_gene: TRBV2
CDR3aa: CASSGTSGRARQETQYF

len: 13
d_gene: TRBD1
j_gene: TRBJ2-5
v_gene: TRBV29-1
CDR3aa: CSVSRTGEETQYF

len: 17
d_gene: TRBD1
j_gene: TRBJ1-1
v_gene: TRBV18
CDR3aa: CASSRELTGRSWTEAFF

len: 14
d_gene: NA
j_gene: TRBJ1-4
v_gene: TRBV6-5
CDR3aa: CASSISREGEKLFF

len: 15
d_gene: NA
j_gene: TRBJ1-5
v_gene: TRBV9
CDR3aa: CASSSGGGSNQPQHF

len: 12
d_gene: TRBD1
j_gene: TRBJ1-4
v_gene: TRBV30
CDR3aa: CASTRGQEKLFF

len: 14
d_gene: TRBD1
j_gene: TRBJ1-5
v_gene: TRBV28
CDR3aa: CASSLDREDQPQHF

len: 18
d_gene: TRBD2
j_gene: TRBJ2-7
v_gene: TRBV27
CDR3aa: CASSLRPSGGHSSYEQYF

len: 14
d_gene: NA
j_gene: TRBJ1-2
v_gene: TRBV28
CDR3aa: CATLMGGRRYGYTF

len: 15
d_gene: TRBD2
j_gene: TRBJ2-3
v_gene: TRBV27
CDR3aa: CASNLGGRSPDTQYF

len: 15
d_gene: NA
j_gene: TRBJ2-3
v_gene: TRBV5-6
CDR3aa: CASSPFGRGADTQYF

len: 14
d_gene: NA
j_gene: TRBJ2-5
v_gene: TRBV7-9
CDR3aa: CASSLDTYQETQYF

len: 15
d_gene: TRBD2
j_gene: TRBJ2-3
v_gene: TRBV18
CDR3aa: CASSPLGGITDTQYF

len: 15
d_gene: NA
j_gene: TRBJ1-1
v_gene: TRBV6-5
CDR3aa: CASSYTVIGGTEAFF

len: 13
d_gene: TRBD1
j_gene: TRBJ1-1
v_gene: TRBV28
CDR3aa: CASSPDRYTEAFF

len: 14
d_gene: TRBD2
j_gene: TRBJ2-5
v_gene: TRBV6-6
CDR3aa: CASSLGGSWETQYF

len: 15
d_gene: TRBD1
j_gene: TRBJ2-1
v_gene: TRBV7-9
CDR3aa: CASSLAGTAYNEQFF

len: 16
d_gene: TRBD1
j_gene: TRBJ2-7
v_gene: TRBV27
CDR3aa: CASSLKTGGVSYEQYF

len: 17
d_gene: NA
j_gene: TRBJ2-7
v_gene: TRBV7-9
CDR3aa: CASSPGKESHPYREQYF

len: 14
d_gene: TRBD1
j_gene: TRBJ1-6
v_gene: TRBV2
CDR3aa: CASTGQGMGSPLHF

len: 15
d_gene: NA
j_gene: TRBJ2-3
v_gene: TRBV4-3
CDR3aa: CASSQNPGSTDTQYF

len: 15
d_gene: NA
j_gene: TRBJ2-2
v_gene: TRBV19
CDR3aa: CASSINRVNTGELFF

len: 14
d_gene: NA
j_gene: TRBJ1-2
v_gene: TRBV4-3
CDR3aa: CASSRTVDTYGYTF

len: 17
d_gene: NA
j_gene: TRBJ1-6
v_gene: TRBV28
CDR3aa: CASRNSASQIYNSPLHF

len: 17
d_gene: TRBD2
j_gene: TRBJ2-3
v_gene: TRBV27
CDR3aa: CASSPRTSGRVGDTQYF

len: 14
d_gene: NA
j_gene: TRBJ2-3
v_gene: TRBV29-1
CDR3aa: CSVDMASSTDTQYF

len: 16
d_gene: TRBD2
j_gene: TRBJ2-1
v_gene: TRBV7-2
CDR3aa: CASSRNAQRGGYEQFF

len: 14
d_gene: TRBD2
j_gene: TRBJ2-5
v_gene: TRBV5-1
CDR3aa: CARHGTTYQETQYF

len: 14
d_gene: TRBD1
j_gene: TRBJ2-7
v_gene: TRBV29-1
CDR3aa: CSVAGTGVGYEQYF

len: 15
d_gene: TRBD1
j_gene: TRBJ2-5
v_gene: TRBV2
CDR3aa: CASSGTGGNQETQYF

len: 13
d_gene: NA
j_gene: TRBJ1-1
v_gene: TRBV6-6
CDR3aa: CASSGGANTEAFF

len: 14
d_gene: NA
j_gene: TRBJ2-2
v_gene: TRBV29-1
CDR3aa: CSVERVGGTGELFF

len: 16
d_gene: NA
j_gene: TRBJ1-6
v_gene: TRBV6-6
CDR3aa: CASTPAGNTYNSPLHF

len: 13
d_gene: NA
j_gene: TRBJ2-7
v_gene: TRBV9
CDR3aa: CASSFGTGDEQYF

len: 15
d_gene: NA
j_gene: TRBJ2-2
v_gene: TRBV4-2
CDR3aa: CASSPRGGNTGELFF

len: 15
d_gene: TRBD2
j_gene: TRBJ2-1
v_gene: TRBV29-1
CDR3aa: CSVERGGWSYNEQFF

len: 16
d_gene: TRBD2
j_gene: TRBJ2-3
v_gene: TRBV10-3
CDR3aa: CAISDGAAGGSGTQYF